A selection of T cell receptor beta chains follows, all from one sample in a study of Graves' ophthalmopathy and Graves' hyperthyroidism. In TCRdb, the multiplex PCR reads were re-called with MiXCR into one record per CDR3 protein. The sample includes more than 300,000 distinct CDR3 sequences, approximately 17% of them seen just once. The specimen sequenced was peripheral blood. These receptors came from an adult woman with stable Graves' hyperthyroidism. The CDR3 runs from the conserved cysteine through the conserved F or W. The D gene is left open where the match is weak. A row's size may be missing; if present it is once, few, many or a size class.

d_call clone_size j_call v_call cdr3_aa cdr3_nt
TRBD1 many TRBJ1-1 TRBV18 CASLAGTGGTEAFF TGTGCCAGCTTAGCCGGGACAGGGGGCACTGAAGCTTTCTTT
. . TRBJ2-7 TRBV7-2 CASSRQLEGAADQYF TGTGCCAGCAGCCGTCAGCTAGAGGGAGCGGCCGATCAGTACTTC
. many TRBJ2-7 TRBV29-1 CSVGDLTYEQYF TGCAGCGTGGGGGACCTCACCTACGAGCAGTACTTC
TRBD2 many TRBJ2-5 TRBV24-1 CATSDAGLAGVGTQYF TGTGCCACCAGTGACGCGGGACTAGCGGGAGTCGGGACCCAGTACTTC
. many TRBJ2-4 TRBV7-2 CASSLASSHTKNIKYF TGTGCCAGCAGCTTAGCGTCCAGCCACACCAAAAACATTAAGTACTTC
TRBD1 many TRBJ2-5 TRBV9 CASSRSQGARETQYF TGTGCCAGCAGTCGAAGCCAGGGGGCAAGGGAGACCCAGTACTTC
TRBD1 many TRBJ1-6 TRBV6-2/TRBV6-3 CAEDPTHGTGAYNSPLHF TGTGCCGAAGATCCCACCCACGGGACAGGGGCGTATAATTCACCCCTCCACTTT
TRBD1 . TRBJ1-2 TRBV7-9 CASSNSGTAGGYTF TGTGCCAGCAGCAATTCCGGGACAGCAGGAGGCTACACCTTC
. . TRBJ1-6 TRBV6-2/TRBV6-3 CASSYRDPPSSYNSPLHF TGTGCCAGCAGTTACCGGGACCCACCGAGCTCCTATAATTCACCCCTCCACTTT
. . TRBJ2-7 TRBV6-5 CASSYLRGWSYEQYF TGTGCCAGCAGTTACTTGCGGGGATGGAGTTACGAGCAGTACTTC
. many TRBJ1-5 TRBV20-1 CSARTLDSNQPQHF TGCAGTGCTAGAACCCTTGATAGCAATCAGCCCCAGCATTTT
. few TRBJ2-7 TRBV6-1 CASSPGRRPPITYEQYF TGTGCCAGCAGCCCTGGACGGAGACCTCCAATAACCTACGAGCAGTACTTC
. many TRBJ1-1 TRBV30 CAWRDAGTSSRAFF TGTGCCTGGAGAGACGCCGGGACAAGTTCTAGGGCTTTCTTT
. many TRBJ2-5 TRBV28 CASSRAKETQYF TGTGCCAGCAGTCGGGCAAAAGAGACCCAGTACTTC
. many TRBJ1-2 TRBV27 CASSFRQGAKGYTF TGTGCCAGCAGTTTTCGGCAGGGCGCTAAAGGCTACACCTTC
. once TRBJ2-1 TRBV6-1 CASSETLGAYNEQFF TGTGCCAGCAGTGAAACCCTAGGGGCCTACAATGAGCAGTTCTTC
TRBD2 few TRBJ2-5 TRBV13 CASSLAGYSGSARETQYF TGTGCCAGCAGCTTAGCGGGGTATAGCGGGAGTGCTAGAGAGACCCAGTACTTC
. . TRBJ2-7 TRBV11-2 CASKRVASGVSSYEQYF TGTGCCAGCAAACGCGTGGCTTCAGGGGTAAGCTCCTACGAGCAGTACTTC
. many TRBJ2-7 TRBV6-5 CASSYSRAREQYF TGTGCCAGCAGTTATAGTAGAGCTAGGGAGCAGTACTTC
. . TRBJ1-1 TRBV28 CASSLEVFGTEAFF TGTGCCAGCAGTTTAGAGGTGTTTGGCACTGAAGCTTTCTTT
TRBD1 many TRBJ1-3 TRBV10-1 CASSEWIGGRRYF TGCGCCAGCAGTGAATGGATAGGGGGCCGCCGATATTTT
TRBD1 . TRBJ2-7 TRBV7-2 CASSLTGDSDEQYF TGTGCCAGCAGCTTGACAGGGGATTCGGACGAGCAGTACTTC
. many TRBJ2-5 TRBV6-2/TRBV6-3 CASSYLRPQETQYF TGTGCCAGCAGTTACCTTAGGCCCCAAGAGACCCAGTACTTC
. many TRBJ1-5 TRBV10-3 CAISESGGNINQPQHF TGTGCCATCAGTGAGTCTGGGGGGAATATCAATCAGCCCCAGCATTTT
. . TRBJ1-2 TRBV6-1 CASTEGPSYGYTF TGTGCCAGCACGGAGGGACCCTCTTATGGCTACACCTTC
. few TRBJ1-1 TRBV28 CASSFDMNTEAFF TGTGCCAGCAGTTTTGACATGAACACTGAAGCTTTCTTT
. many TRBJ1-2 TRBV6-1 CASTNGADNYGYTF TGTGCCAGCACCAACGGGGCAGACAACTATGGCTACACCTTC
. few TRBJ2-2 TRBV12-5 CASGLVPGGVITGELFF TGTGCTAGTGGTTTGGTACCCGGGGGTGTTATCACCGGGGAGCTGTTTTTT
TRBD2 many TRBJ2-5 TRBV9 CASSVGAAGLARETQYF TGTGCCAGCAGCGTAGGAGCGGCGGGACTAGCGCGGGAGACCCAGTACTTC
. many TRBJ1-2 TRBV28 CASSSPTGLGSFGYTF TGTGCCAGCAGTTCACCCACAGGGTTAGGAAGCTTTGGCTACACCTTC
. many TRBJ2-4 TRBV6-1 CASSPPGRGGYDIQYF TGTGCCAGCAGCCCCCCAGGAAGGGGAGGCTATGACATTCAGTACTTC
TRBD1 . TRBJ2-7 TRBV20-1 CSARLQGPGEQYF TGCAGTGCTAGATTACAGGGGCCGGGGGAGCAGTACTTC
. many TRBJ2-6 TRBV30 CACLGLYSGANVLTF TGTGCCTGTCTGGGACTCTACTCTGGGGCCAACGTCCTGACTTTC
. . TRBJ2-7 TRBV5-1 CASSLVLDSYEQYF TGCGCCAGCAGCTTGGTACTGGATTCCTACGAGCAGTACTTC
TRBD1 . TRBJ2-7 TRBV7-2 CASSLVRTGGYEQYF TGTGCCAGCAGCTTAGTCCGGACAGGGGGCTACGAGCAGTACTTC
. many TRBJ2-6 TRBV12-3/TRBV12-4 CASSGDSSGANVLTF TGTGCCAGCAGCGGTGACAGCTCTGGGGCCAACGTCCTGACTTTC
TRBD1 . TRBJ1-2 TRBV30 CACQGQGLPYGYTF TGTGCCTGCCAAGGACAGGGCCTGCCCTATGGCTACACCTTC
. . TRBJ2-7 TRBV12-3/TRBV12-4 CASRDMDSYDQYF TGTGCCAGCAGGGACATGGACTCCTACGATCAGTACTTC
. many TRBJ2-5 TRBV28 CASNDSDLETQYF TGTGCCAGCAATGACAGTGACCTGGAGACCCAGTACTTC
TRBD2 many TRBJ2-7 TRBV7-8 CASSFNSPAGLAGIYEQYF TGTGCCAGCAGCTTCAATAGCCCGGCGGGGCTAGCGGGAATCTACGAGCAGTACTTC
. . TRBJ1-2 TRBV12-3/TRBV12-4 CASGNLRNYGYTF TGTGCCAGCGGAAACCTTAGAAACTATGGCTACACCTTC
TRBD2 many TRBJ2-7 TRBV30 CAWSPHQVAGSYEQYF TGTGCCTGGAGTCCCCACCAAGTAGCGGGATCCTACGAGCAGTACTTC
TRBD1 many TRBJ2-7 TRBV28 CASSDRQGVGYEQYF TGTGCCAGCAGTGACCGACAGGGGGTCGGCTACGAGCAGTACTTC
. . TRBJ1-1 TRBV12-3/TRBV12-4 CASRLRVAEAFF TGTGCCAGCAGGCTTCGGGTCGCTGAAGCTTTCTTT
. once TRBJ1-2 TRBV2 CASTNRDWDYGYTF TGTGCCAGCACTAACCGGGACTGGGACTATGGCTACACCTTC
. many TRBJ1-2 TRBV6-2/TRBV6-3 CASSYDTYGYTF TGTGCCAGCAGTTACGACACGTATGGCTACACCTTC
TRBD2 many TRBJ2-7 TRBV29-1 CSVRSSGSWYEQYF TGCAGCGTTAGATCTAGCGGGAGTTGGTACGAGCAGTACTTC
. . TRBJ1-1 TRBV12-3/TRBV12-4 CASSFNQANTEAFF TGTGCCAGCAGTTTTAACCAGGCGAACACTGAAGCTTTCTTT
. many TRBJ2-7 TRBV6-5 CASSPSGNTYEQYF TGTGCCAGCAGTCCGAGCGGAAACACCTACGAGCAGTACTTC
. many TRBJ2-7 TRBV7-9 CASSLFQGEQYF TGTGCCAGCAGCTTATTTCAGGGCGAGCAGTACTTC
. many TRBJ1-1 TRBV20-1 CSAREGADPEAFF TGCAGTGCTAGAGAGGGGGCGGACCCTGAAGCTTTCTTT
. many TRBJ1-1 TRBV6-1 CASSPPGGGEEAFF TGTGCCAGCAGTCCCCCGGGGGGCGGAGAGGAAGCTTTCTTT
. many TRBJ2-4 TRBV7-8 CASSLGTPGLNIQYF TGTGCCAGCAGCTTAGGGACCCCAGGACTCAACATTCAGTACTTC
. many TRBJ2-7 TRBV12-3/TRBV12-4 CASSEGLLLSYEQYF TGTGCCAGCAGCGAGGGACTTCTCCTCTCCTACGAGCAGTACTTC
TRBD2 many TRBJ2-5 TRBV5-4 CASSSGTSGNQETQYF TGTGCCAGCAGCTCGGGGACTAGCGGGAACCAAGAGACCCAGTACTTC
. . TRBJ2-7 TRBV5-1 CASSFGTGTHEQYF TGCGCCAGCAGCTTCGGTACAGGGACCCACGAGCAGTACTTC
TRBD1 few TRBJ2-7 TRBV2 CASSGQGGPAEQYF TGTGCCAGCAGTGGACAGGGGGGTCCGGCCGAGCAGTACTTC
. few TRBJ2-7 TRBV30 CAWGRGTAIYEQYF TGTGCCTGGGGTCGCGGGACAGCTATCTACGAGCAGTACTTC
. many TRBJ2-5 TRBV12-3/TRBV12-4 CASSFLGRQETQYF TGTGCCAGCAGTTTTCTTGGACGGCAAGAGACCCAGTACTTC